The 26 T cell receptor beta chains presented below share a single source sample, sequenced in a study of shared clonotypes between healthy human individuals. Produced via immunoSEQ multiplex PCR; TCRdb's table is partial and in-frame only. The data show 2.5 million or so clones, with around nine tenths seen just once and roughly 0.14% held by the top ten. Material for sequencing was naive CD4+ T cells sorted from blood. Subset of the sample: CD45RA+ positively selected. These receptors were taken from a young man in good health.

The chain has TRBV6-5 and TRBJ2-3; 10 bases are a match to TRBD2. Germline lookup yields CDR1 MNHEY and CDR2 SVGAGI. The CDR3 covers 16 residues. V lost 0 bases, J lost 5 bases, and 5 bases stayed unmatched. The CDR3 loop reads CASSYSISGGRDTQYF. CDR3 bases: TGTGCCAGCAGTTACTCGATTAGCGGGGGGCGAGATACGCAGTATTTT.

The chain combines TRBV7-2 with TRBJ1-2; the match to TRBD1 covers 7 bases. The CDR3 has 15 amino acids. The junction had 7 bases not matched to a gene; V was cut back by 4 bases and J by 2 bases. From germline, CDR1 is SGHTA and CDR2 FQGNSA. CDR3 region: CASSSGTESNYGYTF. The CDR3, as DNA: TGTGCCAGCAGCTCCGGGACAGAATCCAACTATGGCTACACCTTC.

This clone has just one count. The chain employs TRBV28 and TRBJ2-5; D not resolved. CDR3 length: 13 amino acids. V lost 5 bases to trimming and J lost 5 bases, with 12 bases between them. From germline, CDR1 is MDHEN and CDR2 SYDVKM. The CDR3 sequence is CASSRRTRETQYF. For the CDR3, the DNA is TGTGCCAGCAGTAGAAGGACCCGGGAGACCCAGTACTTC.

The genes are TRBV28 and TRBJ1-2, with a tentative D call TRBD1 (6 bases). Germline V CDR1 and CDR2: MDHEN, SYDVKM. The V end was cut by 6 bases, the J end by 6 bases, with 14 bases between. CDR3 length: 13 residues. The CDR3 nucleotides read TGTGCCAGCAGAACAGGGAAGTGGGATGGCTACACCTTC. Translating gives CASRTGKWDGYTF.

This chain joins TRBV30 and TRBJ1-4; no clear D. Trimming left V 0 bases short and J 8 bases short, with 7 bases between. Germline V gene lookup returns CDR1 GTSNPN and CDR2 SVGIG (reference sequence). The CDR3 length is 12 residues. The CDR3 region has the DNA TGTGCCTGGAGTGTGGGCGGCGAAAAACTGTTTTTT. This encodes CAWSVGGEKLFF.

The V gene is TRBV11-2, the J gene TRBJ2-7; TRBD1 might be the D (5 bases). Germline V CDR1 and CDR2: SGHAT, FQNNGV. Trimming removed 0 bases at V and 1 base at J, with 7 bases between. This CDR3 contains 14 residues. CDR3 nucleotides: TGTGCCAGCAGCTTAGACAGGGTTTCCTACGAGCAGTACTTC. Amino acid sequence: CASSLDRVSYEQYF. The variable domain in full, completed from reference TRBV11-2 and TRBJ2-7, reads EAGVAQSPRYKIIEKRQSVAFWCNPISGHATLYWYQQILGQGPKLLIQFQNNGVVDDSQLPKDRFSAERLKGVDSTLKIQPAKLEDSAVYLCASSLDRVSYEQYFGPGTRLTVT.

The V call is TRBV5-1, the J call TRBJ2-7, with D maybe TRBD1 (5 bases). The CDR3 runs to 14 residues. The germline V gene encodes CDR1 SGHRS and CDR2 YFSETQ. V was cut by 0 bases and J by 2 bases, with 9 bases left in between. The CDR3: CASSLEGIPYEQYF. CDR3 DNA sequence: TGCGCCAGCAGCTTGGAGGGGATCCCCTACGAGCAGTACTTC. Supplemented by reference TRBV5-1 and TRBJ2-7, the full variable domain reads KAGVTQTPRYLIKTRGQQVTLSCSPISGHRSVSWYQQTPGQGLQFLFEYFSETQRNKGNFPGRFSGRQFSNSRSEMNVSTLELGDSALYLCASSLEGIPYEQYFGPGTRLTVT.

The chain links TRBV30 to TRBJ2-2; TRBD1 aligns across 7 bases. The length of the CDR3 is 15 residues. The V and J ends lost 5 bases and 1 base, in that order; junction bases with no gene match: 7. The germline V gene encodes CDR1 GTSNPN and CDR2 SVGIG (reference sequence). CDR3 protein: CAWGGQLLNTGELFF. The CDR3 nucleotides are TGTGCCTGGGGGGGACAGTTACTGAACACCGGGGAGCTGTTTTTT.

This clone was detected only once. The chain couples TRBV25-1 to TRBJ2-7; D is possibly TRBD1 or TRBD2 (5 bases each). CDR1 MGHDK and CDR2 SYGVNS come from the germline V gene. Trimming pared 7 bases from V and 3 bases from J, leaving 10 bases between. The CDR3 extends over 12 amino acids. CDR3 amino acids: CASMGVSYEQYF. CDR3 coding DNA: TGTGCCAGCATGGGGGTTAGCTACGAGCAGTACTTC.

On this clone itself: Other DNA sequences in the same sample also yield this CDR3. The gene calls are TRBV29-1 and TRBJ2-7; the D is unclear. Per the germline V gene, CDR1 is SQVTM and CDR2 is ANQGSEA. The CDR3 loop spans 12 amino acids. V lost 1 base to trimming and J lost 1 base, with 5 bases between them. CDR3 protein: CSVEAGSYEQYF. DNA for the CDR3: TGCAGCGTTGAAGCAGGATCCTACGAGCAGTACTTC.

This clone was seen a few times. This chain links TRBV5-1 with TRBJ1-6, with D unclear. CDR1 SGHRS and CDR2 YFSETQ come from the germline V gene. The CDR3 length is 15 residues. The V end was cut by 2 bases, the J end by 4 bases, with 10 bases between. The CDR3 DNA follows: TGCGCCAGCAGCTTCAGTGCCTTGTATAATTCACCCCTCCACTTT. Encoded protein: CASSFSALYNSPLHF. Looking up the rest from reference TRBV5-1 and TRBJ1-6 gives the full variable domain: KAGVTQTPRYLIKTRGQQVTLSCSPISGHRSVSWYQQTPGQGLQFLFEYFSETQRNKGNFPGRFSGRQFSNSRSEMNVSTLELGDSALYLCASSFSALYNSPLHFGNGTRLTVT.

This clone was observed a single time. Within the sample, other DNA sequences also encode this same CDR3. The J gene is TRBJ1-3, the V gene TRBV30, with D tentatively TRBD1 (6 bases). This CDR3 has 14 residues. The V end was cut by 0 bases, the J end by 4 bases, with 10 bases between. Germline V gene data show CDR1 as GTSNPN and CDR2 as SVGIG (reference sequence). The CDR3 nucleotides are TGTGCCTGGAGTGTAGGGGGGGCCGGAAACACCATATATTTT. This encodes CAWSVGGAGNTIYF. The full variable domain, with the rest looked up from reference TRBV30 and TRBJ1-3, is SQTIHQWPATLVQPVGSPLSLECTVEGTSNPNLYWYRQAAGRGLQLLFYSVGIGQISSEVPQNLSASRPQDRQFILSSKKLLLSDSGFYLCAWSVGGAGNTIYFGEGSWLTVV.

Notes on this clone: This specimen includes other DNA sequences encoding the same CDR3. This chain joins TRBV5-1 and TRBJ1-2, with D unresolved. The CDR3 totals 11 residues. Germline V lookup: CDR1 SGHRS, CDR2 YFSETQ. V lost 4 bases and J 7 bases, leaving 8 bases between the germline ends. In DNA form, the CDR3 reads TGCGCCAGCAGCATAGGATCTGGCTACACCTTC. It encodes CASSIGSGYTF. Based on the CDR3 plus reference TRBV5-1 and TRBJ1-2, the full variable domain is KAGVTQTPRYLIKTRGQQVTLSCSPISGHRSVSWYQQTPGQGLQFLFEYFSETQRNKGNFPGRFSGRQFSNSRSEMNVSTLELGDSALYLCASSIGSGYTFGSGTRLTVV.

The J gene is TRBJ2-3, the V gene TRBV5-1; 7 nucleotides line up with TRBD1. V shed 4 bases, J shed 2 bases, and the junction held 19 bases outside the gene matches. The germline gives CDR1 SGHRS, CDR2 YFSETQ. CDR3 length: 19 amino acids. As DNA, the CDR3 is TGCGCCAGCAGCGTGCCGACAGGGCGAAACCAGCCCCTCACAGATACGCAGTATTTT. Its translation: CASSVPTGRNQPLTDTQYF.

The chain combines TRBV10-3 with TRBJ2-5; no clear D. This CDR3 has 13 amino acids. Trimming shortened V by 3 bases and J by 1 base, and 6 bases separated the two germline ends. Germline CDR1 ENHRY, CDR2 SYGVKD. The CDR3 here is CAISDFPQETQYF. The CDR3 DNA follows: TGTGCCATCAGTGATTTCCCCCAAGAGACCCAGTACTTC.

The chain carries TRBV19 and TRBJ2-5; D remains unclear. V was cut by 10 bases and J by 4 bases, with 10 bases left in between. CDR1 LNHDA and CDR2 SQIVND come from the germline V gene (reference sequence). CDR3 length: 11 amino acids. CDR3 protein: CATFWGETQYF. The CDR3 bases are TGTGCCACCTTCTGGGGAGAGACCCAGTACTTC.

This chain connects TRBV19 to TRBJ1-5, with D possibly being TRBD1 (5 bases). This CDR3 comprises 16 residues. Trimming took 3 bases from V and 7 from J, leaving 19 bases between them. Germline CDR1 is LNHDA and CDR2 is SQIVND (reference sequence). The CDR3, as DNA: TGTGCCAGTAGTATGAATAGTCCAGGGATGGGGCAGCCCCAGCATTTT. This codes for CASSMNSPGMGQPQHF.

The chain has TRBV27 and TRBJ1-4, with a weak D call TRBD1 (6 bases). The CDR3 totals 13 residues. Trimming pared 5 bases from V and 13 bases from J, leaving 17 bases between. Germline values: CDR1 MNHEY, CDR2 SMNVEV (reference sequence). CDR3 DNA sequence: TGTGCCAGCAGTCCAACGTGGGGGGGCTTACTGTTTTTT. It is translated as CASSPTWGGLLFF.

The V and J genes are TRBV6-1 and TRBJ1-2; D call uncertain. Germline CDR1 is MNHNS and CDR2 is SASEGT. The V and J ends lost 5 bases and 4 bases respectively, with 17 bases between them. The CDR3 runs 15 residues. The CDR3 loop reads CASSPTRTDTYGYTF. CDR3 nucleotide sequence: TGTGCCAGCAGTCCAACGAGGACGGATACCTATGGCTACACCTTC.

The gene calls are TRBV5-4 and TRBJ2-3, with a tentative D call TRBD2 (5 bases). The CDR3 has 13 amino acids. The V gene's germline CDR1 is SGHNT and CDR2 YYREEE (reference sequence). Trimming took off 2 bases at V and 4 bases at J, with 8 bases between the two ends. The CDR3 DNA sequence: TGTGCCAGCAGCTTTAGCGCTCCAGATACGCAGTATTTT. It is translated as CASSFSAPDTQYF.

Of note for this clone: This same CDR3 is encoded by further DNA sequences in the sample. This chain links TRBV2 with TRBJ1-2; D gene ambiguous. Trimming cost V 3 bases and J 2 bases, with 7 bases left between them. The CDR3 is 13 amino acids. The germline V gene has CDR1 SNHLY and CDR2 FYNNEI. The CDR3 sequence is CASSDGLNYGYTF. DNA for the CDR3: TGTGCCAGCAGTGACGGACTGAACTATGGCTACACCTTC.

This chain uses TRBV5-1 with TRBJ2-7, with D maybe TRBD2 (6 bases). Germline V gives CDR1 SGHRS, CDR2 YFSETQ. There are 17 residues in the CDR3. V shed 0 bases and J shed 0 bases, with 16 bases lying between them. CDR3 DNA sequence: TGCGCCAGCAGCTTGGGTTCGGGACGGGGGAGCTCCTACGAGCAGTACTTC. Translation gives CASSLGSGRGSSYEQYF.

V is TRBV9 and J is TRBJ2-7; D remains ambiguous. This CDR3 has 13 amino acids. The V end lost 0 bases, the J end lost 4 bases, and 8 bases lay between the germline ends. Germline values: CDR1 SGDLS, CDR2 YYNGEE. CDR3 sequence: CASSVVPWYEQYF. The CDR3 region has the DNA TGTGCCAGCAGCGTAGTGCCGTGGTACGAGCAGTACTTC.

This sequence joins TRBV19 and TRBJ1-4; D gene unclear. The germline V and J ends were trimmed by 3 bases and 6 bases, with 11 bases remaining between them. CDR1 is LNHDA, CDR2 SQIVND, per germline (reference sequence). The CDR3 covers 14 residues. CDR3 bases: TGTGCCAGTAGTATTCGGCGGATTGATGAAAAACTGTTTTTT. Its protein product is CASSIRRIDEKLFF.

This sequence joins TRBV29-1 and TRBJ2-1; D perhaps matches TRBD1 (6 bases). V was shortened by 7 bases and J by 9 bases, with 13 bases between the two germline ends. CDR3 size: 11 residues. The germline V gene has CDR1 SQVTM and CDR2 ANQGSEA. In DNA, the CDR3 is TGCAGCGGGGGACACTCCGGTGAGCAGTTCTTC. This sequence encodes CSGGHSGEQFF.

This sequence joins TRBV19 and TRBJ2-1, with 8 bases identical to TRBD1. This CDR3 contains 15 residues. CDR1 is LNHDA and CDR2 is SQIVND in the germline V gene (reference sequence). J gave up 7 bases and V 5 bases, and 10 bases lay outside the gene matches. The CDR3 is CASSQAGTGRNEQFF. The CDR3 coding sequence is TGTGCCAGTAGTCAAGCCGGGACAGGTAGAAATGAGCAGTTCTTC.